These 23 T cell receptor beta chains originate from one sample sequenced in a study of blood T cell repertoires in COVID-19. Clones were read by immunoSEQ multiplex PCR, and TCRdb kept only the in-frame ones, dropping some. Of some 200,000 clones listed, around 85% were seen once; the top ten hold approximately 10%. Sequenced input: peripheral blood. The receptors were sampled from a woman in her sixties or seventies with COVID-19, enrolled during active disease.

The chain joins TRBV2 to TRBJ1-2; TRBD1 matches at 9 bases. Germline CDR1 reads SNHLY; CDR2 reads FYNNEI. This CDR3 region has 14 residues. V trimming: 6 bases; J trimming: 3 bases; junction bases outside the gene matches: 5. The CDR3 reads CASRGDRAYYGYTF. CDR3 sequence (DNA): TGTGCCAGCAGAGGGGACAGGGCCTACTATGGCTACACCTTC.

V usage is TRBV27 and J usage is TRBJ2-3; possible D gene TRBD2, 6 bases. The V end was cut by 6 bases, the J end by 2 bases, with 18 bases between. Germline V CDR1 and CDR2: MNHEY, SMNVEV (reference sequence). The CDR3 consists of 16 residues. The DNA of the CDR3 is TGTGCCAGCAGCCCCCGAGCTAGCGTGTTCACAGATACGCAGTATTTT. Its protein product is CASSPRASVFTDTQYF.

V is TRBV6-4 and J is TRBJ2-1; 9 bases line up with TRBD2. Losses at the gene ends were 2 bases for V and 7 bases for J; bases not matched to a gene: 15. The CDR3 sequence is 18 residues long. The germline CDR1 and CDR2 sequences are MRHNA and SNTAGT. The CDR3 bases are TGTGCCAGCAGTGACACCCCCCTTGGTAGCGGGAGTGGTAATGAGCAGTTCTTC. Translating it yields CASSDTPLGSGSGNEQFF.

This sequence joins TRBV30 and TRBJ2-7; D is unresolved. CDR1 and CDR2 from the germline V gene are GTSNPN and SVGIG (reference sequence). This CDR3 contains 13 residues. V lost 1 base and J lost 4, with 11 bases in between. CDR3 region: CAWSGYTSYEQYF. The CDR3 DNA reads TGTGCCTGGAGTGGGTACACGTCGTACGAGCAGTACTTC.

The rearrangement joins TRBV27 to TRBJ1-5, with TRBD1 identical over 9 bases. The CDR3 contains 15 residues. In germline, CDR1 is MNHEY, CDR2 SMNVEV (reference sequence). V lost 5 bases to trimming and J lost 2 bases; unmatched junction nucleotides: 4. This CDR3 reads CASSTGTGRNQPQHF. DNA of the CDR3: TGTGCCAGCAGTACGGGGACAGGGCGCAATCAGCCCCAGCATTTT.

This clone was counted once. This rearrangement joins TRBV5-6 to TRBJ2-7; 8 bases match TRBD2. The J segment lost 2 bases and the V segment lost 0 bases, leaving 1 base of the junction unmatched. Germline V gene lookup returns CDR1 SGHDT and CDR2 YYEEEE. The CDR3 loop spans 14 amino acids. The CDR3 DNA sequence: TGTGCCAGCAGCTTGGTCGGGAGGGCCTACGAGCAGTACTTC. This sequence encodes CASSLVGRAYEQYF.

V gene TRBV6-2 or TRBV6-3 combines with J gene TRBJ2-1; 7 bases fit TRBD2. Germline loops: CDR1 MNHEY, CDR2 SVGEGT. The CDR3 extends over 14 amino acids. V lost 5 bases to trimming and J lost 9 bases; unmatched junction nucleotides: 10. The CDR3 region is CASSGTSAGGEQFF. The CDR3, as DNA: TGTGCCAGCAGTGGTACTAGCGCGGGCGGTGAGCAGTTCTTC.

The genes are TRBV7-9 and TRBJ2-1; 8 nucleotides align to TRBD2. The junction had 6 bases not matched to a gene; V was cut back by 1 base and J by 7 bases. Germline V lookup: CDR1 SEHNR, CDR2 FQNEAQ (reference sequence). There are 15 residues in the CDR3. CDR3 DNA: TGTGCCAGCAGCTTAGTTGCGGGAGGAGGGAATGAGCAGTTCTTC. The encoded protein is CASSLVAGGGNEQFF.

This clone was counted once. The rearrangement links TRBV5-6 to TRBJ2-7, with D possibly being TRBD1 (6 bases). Germline CDR1 and CDR2: SGHDT and YYEEEE. V shed 4 bases and J shed 3 bases, with 14 bases lying between them. The CDR3 sequence is 14 residues long. The CDR3 nucleotides are TGTGCCAGCAGCCAGGGACCAGGGGTCTACGAGCAGTACTTC. Amino acid sequence: CASSQGPGVYEQYF.

J is TRBJ1-1 and V is TRBV11-2; 10 positions match TRBD1. V lost 3 bases and J lost 11; bases outside the gene matches: 6. Germline V gene sequence: CDR1 SGHAT, CDR2 FQNNGV. This CDR3 spans 13 amino acids. The CDR3: CASSFSPGQGAFF. The CDR3 nucleotides read TGTGCCAGCAGCTTTTCACCGGGACAGGGGGCTTTCTTT.

This chain connects TRBV10-1 to TRBJ2-1; D unclear. The length of the CDR3 is 12 residues. Germline CDR1 and CDR2: WNHNN and SYGVQD (reference sequence). Trimming removed 5 bases from V and 4 bases from J, with 6 bases in between. The CDR3 nucleotides read TGCGCCAGCAGTTTCTCGTACAATGAGCAGTTCTTC. Encoded protein: CASSFSYNEQFF.

The chain combines TRBV28 with TRBJ1-1; TRBD1 aligns across 7 bases. Germline loops: CDR1 MDHEN, CDR2 SYDVKM. The V segment lost 0 bases and the J segment 1 base; nucleotides outside the gene matches: 2. This CDR3 is built from 15 residues. The CDR3 here is CASSLWGQRNTEAFF. The CDR3 bases are TGTGCCAGCAGTTTATGGGGACAGCGGAACACTGAAGCTTTCTTT.

The genes are TRBV27 and TRBJ1-6; 8 bases match TRBD1. Germline CDR1 reads MNHEY; CDR2 reads SMNVEV (reference sequence). The CDR3 has 15 residues. The V and J ends lost 6 bases and 9 bases, in that order; junction bases with no gene match: 10. CDR3 in amino acids: CASSVAGGSSSPLHF. CDR3 in DNA: TGTGCCAGCAGCGTGGCAGGGGGCTCCTCTTCACCCCTCCACTTT.

The chain employs TRBV7-2 and TRBJ2-7, with 8 bases identical to TRBD2. The length of the CDR3 is 16 residues. Germline CDR1 SGHTA, CDR2 FQGNSA. V trimming: 2 bases; J trimming: 4 bases; junction bases outside the gene matches: 10. This CDR3 is CASSLRGLAGPYEQYF. The CDR3 DNA sequence: TGTGCCAGCAGCTTAAGGGGTTTAGCGGGACCTTACGAGCAGTACTTC.

The chain joins TRBV6-2 or TRBV6-3 to TRBJ1-1; the D gene is possibly TRBD1 (6 bases). The CDR3 has 14 residues. V gave up 5 bases and J gave up 3 bases, with 13 bases separating them. Germline CDR1 is MNHEY and CDR2 is SVGEGT. The CDR3 spells CASSATRQDTEAFF. In DNA form, the CDR3 reads TGTGCCAGCAGTGCAACACGACAGGACACTGAAGCTTTCTTT.

V gene TRBV19 combines with J gene TRBJ2-7; TRBD1 matches 10 bases. The CDR3 consists of 14 residues. The germline CDR1 and CDR2 sequences are LNHDA and SQIVND (reference sequence). J was trimmed by 4 bases and V by 3 bases; bases with no gene match: 3. Here the CDR3 DNA reads TGTGCCAGTAGTATGGGGACAGGGGATTACGAGCAGTACTTC. Its protein product is CASSMGTGDYEQYF.

This chain joins TRBV11-3 and TRBJ1-1; 9 nucleotides agree with TRBD1. V trimming: 5 bases; J trimming: 4 bases; junction bases outside the gene matches: 5. CDR3 length: 14 amino acids. Germline lookup yields CDR1 SGHNT and CDR2 YENEEA. The CDR3 DNA is TGTGCCAGCAGCCCACTGACAGGGGGCACTGAAGCTTTCTTT. It is translated as CASSPLTGGTEAFF.

This clone was picked up a small number of times. This rearrangement joins TRBV11-2 to TRBJ2-7; a weak D match, TRBD1 (6 bases). The CDR3 extends over 12 amino acids. Germline lookup yields CDR1 SGHAT and CDR2 FQNNGV. V lost 5 bases, J lost 4 bases, and 9 bases lay in between. The CDR3 loop reads CASSRTAYEQYF. In DNA, the CDR3 is TGTGCCAGCAGCAGGACAGCGTACGAGCAGTACTTC.

V is TRBV4-3 and J is TRBJ2-4; 13 bases fit TRBD2. With 0 bases clipped from V and 4 bases from J, the junction kept 18 bases outside the gene matches. The germline V gene has CDR1 LGHNA and CDR2 YSLEER. CDR3 length: 22 residues. This CDR3 reads CASSQERVGLAGARRIKNIQYF. CDR3 nucleotide sequence: TGCGCCAGCAGCCAAGAAAGAGTAGGACTAGCGGGAGCCCGAAGAATAAAAAACATTCAGTACTTC.

The chain employs TRBV7-2 and TRBJ1-1, with 7 bases that match TRBD1. With 5 bases clipped from V and 4 bases from J, the junction kept 10 bases outside the gene matches. Germline CDR1 reads SGHTA; CDR2 reads FQGNSA. CDR3 length: 15 residues. CDR3 sequence reads: CASSTRQGGGTEAFF. DNA for the CDR3: TGTGCCAGCAGCACACGACAGGGTGGTGGCACTGAAGCTTTCTTT.

The chain carries TRBV18 and TRBJ2-5, with 11 nucleotides matching TRBD2. V shed 6 bases, J shed 5 bases, and the junction held 8 bases outside the gene matches. Germline CDR1 KGHSH, CDR2 LQKENI. The CDR3 extends over 15 amino acids. CDR3 nucleotides: TGTGCCAGCTCTCTACTAGCGGGAGTCGGGGAGACCCAGTACTTC. Translating gives CASSLLAGVGETQYF.

This clone was detected only once. At one of its ends the junction is not consistent with the germline gene, which may arise from a read error. The chain combines TRBV28 with TRBJ1-3; 9 nucleotides align to TRBD1. The germline gives CDR1 MDHEN, CDR2 SYDVKM. The CDR3 is 13 amino acids. CDR3 sequence reads: CANSSGTGNTIYF. CDR3 sequence (DNA): TGTGCCAACAGTTCCGGGACAGGGAACACCATATATTTT.

This chain joins TRBV4-3 and TRBJ2-1; 13 bases line up with TRBD2. The germline CDR1 and CDR2 sequences are LGHNA and YSLEER. This CDR3 is 20 amino acids long. The V gene end was trimmed by 4 bases and the J gene end by 6 bases; junction bases not matched to a gene: 18. Here the CDR3 DNA reads TGCGCCAGCAGCCGCTATACGACCGGACTAGCGGGAGACTGGGGCAATGAGCAGTTCTTC. Translation: CASSRYTTGLAGDWGNEQFF.